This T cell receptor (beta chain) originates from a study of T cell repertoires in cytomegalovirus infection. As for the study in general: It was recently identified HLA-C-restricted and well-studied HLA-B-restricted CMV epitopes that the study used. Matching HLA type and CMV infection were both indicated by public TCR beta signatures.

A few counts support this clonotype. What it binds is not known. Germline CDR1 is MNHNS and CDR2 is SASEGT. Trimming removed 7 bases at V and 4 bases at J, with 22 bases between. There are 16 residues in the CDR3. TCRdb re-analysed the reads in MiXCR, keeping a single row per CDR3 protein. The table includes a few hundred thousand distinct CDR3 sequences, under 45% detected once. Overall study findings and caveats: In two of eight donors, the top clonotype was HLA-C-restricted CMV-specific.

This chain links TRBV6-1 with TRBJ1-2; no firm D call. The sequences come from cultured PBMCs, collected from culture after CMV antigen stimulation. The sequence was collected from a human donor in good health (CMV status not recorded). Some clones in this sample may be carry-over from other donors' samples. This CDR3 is CASNSRVSREPYGYTF. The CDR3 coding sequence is TGTGCCAGCAACTCCCGTGTGTCCCGCGAGCCCTATGGCTACACCTTC.